This T cell receptor beta chain was retrieved from a study of blood T cell repertoires in COVID-19. This CDR3 has 15 residues. Germline V gene sequence: CDR1 DFQATT, CDR2 SNEGSKA (reference sequence). V lost 3 bases to trimming and J lost 8 bases, with 19 bases between them. The data were produced by immunoSEQ multiplex PCR, yet TCRdb's version contains in-frame clones alone and is incomplete. This sample has just over 650,000 clones, with about 90% found just once. This TCR was recovered from a woman under 30 with acute or convalescent COVID-19. J is TRBJ1-4 and V is TRBV20-1; weak D call: TRBD1 (5 bases). The source material was peripheral blood. CDR3 sequence reads: CSASLSGGGWEKLFF. For the CDR3, the DNA is TGCAGTGCTAGTTTGAGCGGCGGGGGTTGGGAAAAACTGTTTTTT.